These 3 T cell receptor beta chains originate from one sample sequenced in a study of blood T cells in healthy people across ages. The use of a sample-barcoded 5' primer and a J-beta primer mix characterized a second PCR of about 7 to 12 cycles. Via MiXCR, TCRdb re-called the 5' RACE reads, giving one row per CDR3 protein. This sample has about 780,000 distinct CDR3 sequences, with 20% to 30% found just once. The same data also contributed to another study, on T cells of mothers and their children.

Input material: blood. Receptors originate from a boy under 18 in good health.

In its sample, this clonotype was seen a few times. The chain joins TRBV9 to TRBJ1-4; unclear D gene. Germline V gene lookup returns CDR1 SGDLS and CDR2 YYNGEE. The CDR3 contains 17 residues. Trimming pared 0 bases from V and 0 bases from J, leaving 12 bases between. The CDR3 DNA reads as TGTGCCAGCAGCGTAGAAGCCCTAACAGCAACTAATGAAAAACTGTTTTTT. Protein sequence: CASSVEALTATNEKLFF.

The chain is built from TRBV5-1 and TRBJ2-5, with D perhaps matching TRBD2 (6 bases). The J call may be wrong; the DNA end is better matched by TRBJ2-1. CDR1 SGHRS and CDR2 YFSETQ come from the germline V gene. The CDR3 is 13 amino acids. The CDR3 DNA sequence: TGCGCCAGCAGGGGGGGACGCCACAATGAGCAGTTCTTC. This codes for CASRGGRHNEQFF.

The genes are TRBV4-1 and TRBJ2-7; no definite D call. V lost 4 bases to trimming and J lost 0 bases, with 19 bases between them. Germline V CDR1 and CDR2: MGHRA, YSYEKL. The CDR3 totals 17 residues. The CDR3 spells CASSPPGIAEVSYEQYF. For the CDR3, the DNA is TGCGCCAGCAGCCCCCCGGGCATAGCTGAGGTCTCCTACGAGCAGTACTTC.